This T cell receptor (beta chain) was observed in a study of control samples from healthy donors and cancer patients. V was shortened by 2 bases and J by 10 bases, with 10 bases between the two germline ends. This CDR3 has 12 residues. Germline CDR1 SGHRS, CDR2 YFSETQ. Only in-frame clones appear in the TCRdb table, and some are missing; sequencing was by immunoSEQ multiplex PCR. The table records 50,000 to 70,000 clones, approximately 95% of them present only once. Sequenced sample: blood. The chain uses TRBV5-1 and TRBJ2-1, with D perhaps TRBD1 (5 bases). The receptor comes from a woman between 18 and 30 years old in good health. CDR3 residues: CASSFTSGEQFF. The CDR3 DNA is TGCGCCAGCAGCTTTACGTCAGGGGAGCAGTTCTTC.